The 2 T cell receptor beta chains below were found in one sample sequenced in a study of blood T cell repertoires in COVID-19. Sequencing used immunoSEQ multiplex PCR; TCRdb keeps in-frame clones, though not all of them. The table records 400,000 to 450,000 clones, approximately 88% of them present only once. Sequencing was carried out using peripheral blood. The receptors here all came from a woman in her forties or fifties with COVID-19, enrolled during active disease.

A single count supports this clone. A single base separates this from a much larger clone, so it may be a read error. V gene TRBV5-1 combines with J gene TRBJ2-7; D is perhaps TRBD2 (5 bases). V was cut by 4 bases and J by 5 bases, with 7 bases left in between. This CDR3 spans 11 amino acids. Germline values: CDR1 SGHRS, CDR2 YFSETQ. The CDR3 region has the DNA TGCGCCAGCAGCGTCGGGGACGAGCAGTACTTC. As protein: CASSVGDEQYF.

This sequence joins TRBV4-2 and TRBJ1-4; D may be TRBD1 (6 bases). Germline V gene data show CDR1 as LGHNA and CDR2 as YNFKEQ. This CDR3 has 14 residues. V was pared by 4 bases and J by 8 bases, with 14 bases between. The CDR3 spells CASSLREGGEKLFF. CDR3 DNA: TGTGCCAGCAGCCTCCGGGAGGGGGGCGAAAAACTGTTTTTT.